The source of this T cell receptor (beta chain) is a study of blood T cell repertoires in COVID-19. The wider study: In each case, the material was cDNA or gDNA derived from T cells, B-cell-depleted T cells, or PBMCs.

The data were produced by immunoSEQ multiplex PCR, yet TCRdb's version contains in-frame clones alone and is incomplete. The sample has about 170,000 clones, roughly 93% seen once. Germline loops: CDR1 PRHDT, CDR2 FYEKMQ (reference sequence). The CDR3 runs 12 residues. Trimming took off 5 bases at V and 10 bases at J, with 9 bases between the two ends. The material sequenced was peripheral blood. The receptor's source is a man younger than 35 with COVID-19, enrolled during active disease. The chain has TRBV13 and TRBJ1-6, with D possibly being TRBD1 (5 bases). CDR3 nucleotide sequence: TGTGCCAGCAGCAGGGGTCGATCACCCCTCCACTTT. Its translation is CASSRGRSPLHF.